This entry lists 27 T cell receptor beta chains sequenced from one sample in a study of shared clonotypes between healthy human individuals. Sequenced by immunoSEQ multiplex PCR; TCRdb stores in-frame clones only, minus some. The sample holds 2.3 million or so clones, about 92% seen once. The material sequenced was naive CD4+ T cells from PBMCs. Subset reported: CD45RA+ positively selected. The source is a man younger than 30 in good health. Some clones in this sample may be carry-over from other donors' samples.

The chain employs TRBV5-5 and TRBJ2-1; D tentatively fits TRBD1 or TRBD2 (5 bases each). Germline V lookup: CDR1 SGHKS, CDR2 YYEKEE (reference sequence). The CDR3 spans 15 residues. V was clipped by 0 bases and J by 2 bases, with 9 bases between them. CDR3 sequence reads: CASSLAGPAYNEQFF. As DNA, the CDR3 is TGTGCCAGCAGCTTGGCGGGGCCAGCCTACAATGAGCAGTTCTTC.

This clone occurred once. The chain joins TRBV5-1 to TRBJ2-7; D perhaps matches TRBD2 (5 bases). Trimming took 7 bases from V and 2 from J, leaving 16 bases between them. Germline values: CDR1 SGHRS, CDR2 YFSETQ. This CDR3 has 14 amino acids. The CDR3 protein is CASYERSGPYEQYF. Written as DNA, the CDR3 is TGCGCCAGCTACGAGCGGAGTGGGCCCTACGAGCAGTACTTC.

V usage is TRBV5-1 and J usage is TRBJ2-7, with 10 bases matching TRBD2. Looked up from germline, CDR1 is SGHRS and CDR2 is YFSETQ. After removal of 5 bases from V and 0 bases from J, the junction contained 17 bases not matched to a gene. CDR3 length equals 19 residues. The CDR3 DNA reads TGCGCCAGCAGTCCAGGCTGGCTAGCGGGAGACAAAAGCTCCTACGAGCAGTACTTC. Translating gives CASSPGWLAGDKSSYEQYF.

This chain's CDR3 is CASSLPRTGNYGYTF. The CDR3 region has the DNA TGTGCCAGCAGTTTACCCAGGACGGGTAACTATGGCTACACCTTC. The V call is TRBV28, the J call TRBJ1-2; no clear D gene. Germline V lookup: CDR1 MDHEN, CDR2 SYDVKM. Trimming took 2 bases from V and 1 from J, leaving 11 bases between them. The CDR3 length is 15 residues.

V gene TRBV28 combines with J gene TRBJ1-3, with D uncertain. This CDR3 region has 13 residues. Germline CDR1 is MDHEN and CDR2 is SYDVKM. V was clipped by 8 bases and J by 0 bases, with 8 bases between them. The CDR3 loop reads CASLDPSGNTIYF. CDR3 DNA: TGTGCCAGCTTAGACCCCTCTGGAAACACCATATATTTT.

This sequence joins TRBV7-8 and TRBJ1-2, with 9 positions matching TRBD1. The germline V gene has CDR1 SGHVS and CDR2 FQNEAQ. V was clipped by 3 bases and J by 4 bases; unmatched bases: 6. CDR3 length: 15 amino acids. The CDR3 reads CASSLIGTGLYGYTF. CDR3 DNA sequence: TGTGCCAGCAGCTTGATAGGGACAGGGCTCTATGGCTACACCTTC.

V and J are TRBV2 and TRBJ2-5, with 7 bases fitting TRBD1. Germline V lookup: CDR1 SNHLY, CDR2 FYNNEI. Trimming cost V 11 bases and J 7 bases; bases outside gene matches: 10. The CDR3 length is 12 residues. This CDR3 is CAGDRDAGTQYF. The CDR3 bases are TGTGCCGGAGACAGGGACGCGGGGACCCAGTACTTC.

J is TRBJ1-3 and V is TRBV7-2; D might be TRBD1 (6 bases). V dropped 2 bases and J dropped 0 bases, with 11 bases sitting between them. The CDR3 contains 16 residues. Germline loops: CDR1 SGHTA, CDR2 FQGNSA. CDR3 nucleotide sequence: TGTGCCAGCAGCTTATCCACAGGGACCTCTGGAAACACCATATATTTT. Its protein product is CASSLSTGTSGNTIYF.

The chain couples TRBV7-9 to TRBJ1-5, with 7 bases aligning to TRBD1. There are 14 residues in the CDR3. The V segment lost 5 bases and the J segment 6 bases; nucleotides outside the gene matches: 7. In germline, CDR1 is SEHNR, CDR2 FQNEAQ (reference sequence). DNA of the CDR3: TGTGCCAGCAGCACTGGGGGACAGCCTCAGCCCCAGCATTTT. This gives the protein CASSTGGQPQPQHF.

The CDR3 DNA reads TGTGCCAGCAGCCAGCCTATGACCTGGAACACCGGGGAGCTGTTTTTT. Translated: CASSQPMTWNTGELFF. The gene calls are TRBV13 and TRBJ2-2, with D unresolved. This CDR3 has 16 amino acids. Trimming took off 5 bases at V and 1 base at J, with 14 bases between the two ends. CDR1 is PRHDT and CDR2 is FYEKMQ in the germline V gene (reference sequence).

This chain joins TRBV11-2 and TRBJ1-2; D remains ambiguous. The CDR3 contains 11 residues. Between the trimmed V and J ends, which lost 6 bases and 6 bases, there was a span of 8 bases. Germline values: CDR1 SGHAT, CDR2 FQNNGV. In nucleotides, the CDR3 is TGTGCCAGCAGGGGGAGGGATGGCTACACCTTC. Amino acids: CASRGRDGYTF.

In its sample, this clone was seen a few times. The CDR3 region is CASSQGTLLPNYGYTF. For the CDR3, the DNA is TGTGCCAGCAGCCAAGGGACCTTACTACCTAACTATGGCTACACCTTC. The V and J genes are TRBV28 and TRBJ1-2; weak D call: TRBD1 (5 bases). The CDR3 loop spans 16 amino acids. Germline CDR1 MDHEN, CDR2 SYDVKM. V gave up 6 bases and J gave up 0 bases, with 17 bases separating them.

The chain links TRBV5-5 to TRBJ2-7, with D uncertain. V dropped 0 bases and J dropped 3 bases, with 10 bases sitting between them. The CDR3 covers 14 residues. Germline V gene data show CDR1 as SGHKS and CDR2 as YYEKEE (reference sequence). CDR3 amino acids: CASSLVGTLYEQYF. Written as DNA, the CDR3 is TGTGCCAGCAGCTTGGTTGGCACCCTCTACGAGCAGTACTTC.

The chain combines TRBV2 with TRBJ2-1, with TRBD2 matching over 7 bases. Germline-derived CDR1 and CDR2 are SNHLY and FYNNEI. Trimming took 6 bases from V and 15 from J; bases not matched to a gene: 14. This CDR3 region has 13 residues. The CDR3 DNA reads TGTGCCAGCAGGAGGACTAGTAGCCCCCCGTGGTTCTTC. It is translated as CASRRTSSPPWFF.

This clone was counted once. The chain has TRBV18 and TRBJ1-5; D call uncertain. Per the germline V gene, CDR1 is KGHSH and CDR2 is LQKENI. This CDR3 has 14 amino acids. Trimming stripped 2 bases from V and 5 bases from J, with 10 bases between. The CDR3 loop is CASSPVGPHQPQHF. Written as DNA, the CDR3 is TGTGCCAGCTCACCAGTCGGACCTCATCAGCCCCAGCATTTT.

The CDR3 DNA sequence: TGCGCCAGCAGCCCGGGACAGGGAGAAGGAGAGACCCAGTACTTC. Translating gives CASSPGQGEGETQYF. The gene calls are TRBV5-1 and TRBJ2-5; TRBD1 matches at 9 bases. With 4 bases clipped from V and 4 bases from J, the junction kept 8 bases outside the gene matches. Germline assignment: CDR1 SGHRS and CDR2 YFSETQ. The CDR3 contains 15 residues.

V is TRBV18 and J is TRBJ1-2; D perhaps matches TRBD1 (5 bases). V shed 4 bases and J shed 5 bases, with 17 bases lying between them. Germline CDR1 is KGHSH and CDR2 is LQKENI. The CDR3 has 15 residues. Written as DNA, the CDR3 is TGTGCCAGCTCACTCTCGGGACGGATAGAATATGGCTACACCTTC. The encoded protein is CASSLSGRIEYGYTF.

This chain uses TRBV9 with TRBJ2-7; D remains ambiguous. The V end was cut by 4 bases, the J end by 2 bases, with 13 bases between. The length of the CDR3 is 14 residues. From germline, CDR1 is SGDLS and CDR2 YYNGEE. CDR3 in amino acids: CASSPASVAYEQYF. DNA of the CDR3: TGTGCCAGCAGCCCTGCGAGCGTGGCCTACGAGCAGTACTTC.

The chain is built from TRBV28 and TRBJ1-2, with a possible D match to TRBD1 (5 bases). V shed 6 bases and J shed 8 bases, with 28 bases lying between them. Per the germline V gene, CDR1 is MDHEN and CDR2 is SYDVKM. The CDR3 is 17 residues long. For the CDR3, the DNA is TGTGCCAGCAGGAAAAACTTTTACAGGAATCCAAACGGCGGCTACACCTTC. Its translation is CASRKNFYRNPNGGYTF.

V usage is TRBV27 and J usage is TRBJ2-3, with 8 positions matching TRBD2. CDR1 MNHEY and CDR2 SMNVEV come from the germline V gene (reference sequence). With V trimmed by 1 base and J by 4 bases, 13 bases remained unmatched. There are 18 residues in the CDR3. The CDR3 DNA reads as TGTGCCAGCAGTTTATATTTCCGGGAGGGCCGTTTACCAGATACGCAGTATTTT. Its protein is CASSLYFREGRLPDTQYF.

The chain has TRBV5-4 and TRBJ2-7; TRBD2 aligns across 7 bases. Germline assignment: CDR1 SGHNT and CDR2 YYREEE (reference sequence). The CDR3 totals 13 residues. The ends lost 4 bases at V and 6 bases at J; junction bases unmatched: 7. CDR3 amino acids: CASSPRSGGEQYF. The DNA of the CDR3 is TGTGCCAGCAGCCCCAGGTCGGGGGGCGAGCAGTACTTC.

V is TRBV28 and J is TRBJ2-7, with a weak D call TRBD1 (6 bases). The germline V gene encodes CDR1 MDHEN and CDR2 SYDVKM. This CDR3 is built from 16 residues. The V end lost 8 bases, the J end lost 5 bases, and 25 bases lay between the germline ends. The CDR3 nucleotides read TGTGCCAGCCTGCCGGTCGGGATCAGGGGAAACGACGAGCAGTACTTC. This encodes CASLPVGIRGNDEQYF.

This rearrangement joins TRBV4-1 to TRBJ1-5; D possibly corresponds to TRBD1 (6 bases). V gave up 0 bases and J gave up 6 bases, with 15 bases separating them. Looked up from germline, CDR1 is MGHRA and CDR2 is YSYEKL. The CDR3 length is 16 residues. CDR3 protein: CASSQDFGGQPQPQHF. The CDR3 bases are TGCGCCAGCAGCCAAGATTTTGGGGGGCAGCCTCAGCCCCAGCATTTT.

The chain carries TRBV28 and TRBJ2-3, with D perhaps matching TRBD2 (6 bases). Trimming pared 4 bases from V and 7 bases from J, leaving 15 bases between. The CDR3 is 14 residues long. CDR1 MDHEN and CDR2 SYDVKM come from the germline V gene. CDR3 sequence (DNA): TGTGCCAGCAGTTCGCCTGGGACTTGGTATACGCAGTATTTT. Its translation: CASSSPGTWYTQYF.

This clone appeared a single time. This sequence joins TRBV30 and TRBJ2-3; a possible D gene is TRBD1 (6 bases). CDR3 length: 14 residues. V lost 2 bases, J lost 6 bases, and 15 bases lay in between. Germline CDR1 is GTSNPN and CDR2 is SVGIG (reference sequence). The CDR3 is CAWSLNRGGDTQYF. In DNA form, the CDR3 reads TGTGCCTGGAGTTTGAACAGAGGGGGTGATACGCAGTATTTT.

The rearrangement links TRBV7-2 to TRBJ2-7; 7 nucleotides align to TRBD2. The germline CDR1 and CDR2 sequences are SGHTA and FQGNSA. This CDR3 comprises 14 residues. V gave up 0 bases and J gave up 4 bases; unmatched junction bases: 3. The CDR3 reads CASSLASSGYEQYF. In DNA form, the CDR3 reads TGTGCCAGCAGCTTAGCGTCTAGCGGATACGAGCAGTACTTC.

The chain carries TRBV9 and TRBJ2-1; D is possibly TRBD1 or TRBD2 (5 bases each). Trimming took off 2 bases at V and 7 bases at J, with 13 bases between the two ends. This CDR3 is 14 amino acids long. From germline, CDR1 is SGDLS and CDR2 YYNGEE. CDR3 DNA sequence: TGTGCCAGCAGCGTTGACTGGGGCGGGAATGAGCAGTTCTTC. It specifies CASSVDWGGNEQFF. Full variable domain (missing parts from reference TRBV9 and TRBJ2-1): DSGVTQTPKHLITATGQRVTLRCSPRSGDLSVYWYQQSLDQGLQFLIQYYNGEERAKGNILERFSAQQFPDLHSELNLSSLELGDSALYFCASSVDWGGNEQFFGPGTRLTVL.